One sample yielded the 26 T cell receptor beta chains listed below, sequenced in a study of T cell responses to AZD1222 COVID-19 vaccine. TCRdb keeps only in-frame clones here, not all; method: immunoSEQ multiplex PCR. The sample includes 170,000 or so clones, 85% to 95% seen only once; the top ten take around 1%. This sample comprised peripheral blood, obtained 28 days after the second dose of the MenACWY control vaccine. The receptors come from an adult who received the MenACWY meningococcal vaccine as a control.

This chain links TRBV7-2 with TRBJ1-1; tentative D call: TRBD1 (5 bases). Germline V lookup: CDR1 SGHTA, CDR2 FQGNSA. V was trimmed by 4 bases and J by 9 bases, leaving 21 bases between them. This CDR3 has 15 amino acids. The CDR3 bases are TGTGCCAGCAGCTGGGGGGTCCAGGAGGGGCAGAAAGCTTTCTTT. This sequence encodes CASSWGVQEGQKAFF.

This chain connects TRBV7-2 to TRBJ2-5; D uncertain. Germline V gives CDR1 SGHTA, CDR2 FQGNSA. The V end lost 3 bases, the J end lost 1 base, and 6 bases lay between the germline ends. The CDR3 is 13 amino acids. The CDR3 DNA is TGTGCCAGCAGCTTCGGACCCCAAGAGACCCAGTACTTC. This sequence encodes CASSFGPQETQYF.

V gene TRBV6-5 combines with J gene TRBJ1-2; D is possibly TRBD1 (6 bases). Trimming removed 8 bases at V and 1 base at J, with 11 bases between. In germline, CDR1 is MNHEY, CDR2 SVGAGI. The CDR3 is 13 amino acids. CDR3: CASSRGGNYGYTF. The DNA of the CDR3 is TGTGCCAGCTCCAGGGGAGGTAACTATGGCTACACCTTC.

This CDR3 reads CASSPGTSGEQFF. CDR3 nucleotide sequence: TGTGCCAGCAGTCCTGGGACTAGCGGTGAGCAGTTCTTC. The chain uses TRBV12-3 or TRBV12-4 and TRBJ2-1; 11 nucleotides match TRBD2. The CDR3 length is 13 residues. V was pared by 5 bases and J by 9 bases, with 3 bases of the junction left unmatched.

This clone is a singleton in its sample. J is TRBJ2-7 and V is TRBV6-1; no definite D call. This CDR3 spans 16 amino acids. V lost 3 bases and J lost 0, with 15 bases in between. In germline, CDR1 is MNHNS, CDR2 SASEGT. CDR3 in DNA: TGTGCCAGCAGTGACCAGCGTCAAACGGGCTCCTACGAGCAGTACTTC. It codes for CASSDQRQTGSYEQYF.

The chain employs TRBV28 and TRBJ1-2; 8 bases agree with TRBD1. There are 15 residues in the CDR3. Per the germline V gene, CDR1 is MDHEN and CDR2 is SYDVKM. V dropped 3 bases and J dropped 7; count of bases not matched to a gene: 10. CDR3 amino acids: CASSFSRTGSSGYTF. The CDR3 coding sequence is TGTGCCAGCAGTTTTTCCAGGACAGGGAGTTCTGGCTACACCTTC.

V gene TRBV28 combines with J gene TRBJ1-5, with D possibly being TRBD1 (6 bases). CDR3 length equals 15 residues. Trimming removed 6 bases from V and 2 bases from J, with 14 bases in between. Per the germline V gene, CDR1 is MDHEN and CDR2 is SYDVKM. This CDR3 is CASSRVAGGNQPQHF. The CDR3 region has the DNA TGTGCCAGCAGCCGGGTGGCAGGGGGCAATCAGCCCCAGCATTTT. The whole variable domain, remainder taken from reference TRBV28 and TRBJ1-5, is DVKVTQSSRYLVKRTGEKVFLECVQDMDHENMFWYRQDPGLGLRLIYFSYDVKMKEKGDIPEGYSVSREKKERFSLILESASTNQTSMYLCASSRVAGGNQPQHFGDGTRLSIL.

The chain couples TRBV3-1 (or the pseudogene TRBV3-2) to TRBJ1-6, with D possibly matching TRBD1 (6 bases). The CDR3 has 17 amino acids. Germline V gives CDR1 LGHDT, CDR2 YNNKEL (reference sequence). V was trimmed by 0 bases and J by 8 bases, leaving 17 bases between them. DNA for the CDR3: TGTGCCAGCAGCCAAGATAGGGGGGATGCACGGGATTCACCCCTCCACTTT. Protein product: CASSQDRGDARDSPLHF.

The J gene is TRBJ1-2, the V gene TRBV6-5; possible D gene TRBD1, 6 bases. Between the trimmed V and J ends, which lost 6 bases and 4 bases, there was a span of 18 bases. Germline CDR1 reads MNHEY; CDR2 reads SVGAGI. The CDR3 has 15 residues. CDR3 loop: CASRPGGAGVYGYTF. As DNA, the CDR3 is TGTGCCAGCAGGCCAGGCGGGGCAGGGGTCTATGGCTACACCTTC.

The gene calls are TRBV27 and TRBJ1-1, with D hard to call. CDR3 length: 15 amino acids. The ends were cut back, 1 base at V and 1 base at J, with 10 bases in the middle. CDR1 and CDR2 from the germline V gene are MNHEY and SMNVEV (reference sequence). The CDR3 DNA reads TGTGCCAGCAGTTTATTTGGTACAGAGAACACTGAAGCTTTCTTT. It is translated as CASSLFGTENTEAFF.

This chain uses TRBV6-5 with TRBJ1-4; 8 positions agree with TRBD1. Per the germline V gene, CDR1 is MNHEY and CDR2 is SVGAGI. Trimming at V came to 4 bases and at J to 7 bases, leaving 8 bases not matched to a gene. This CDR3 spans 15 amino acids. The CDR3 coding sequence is TGTGCCAGCAGTTGGGACCAGGGGGCGGGTGAAAAACTGTTTTTT. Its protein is CASSWDQGAGEKLFF.

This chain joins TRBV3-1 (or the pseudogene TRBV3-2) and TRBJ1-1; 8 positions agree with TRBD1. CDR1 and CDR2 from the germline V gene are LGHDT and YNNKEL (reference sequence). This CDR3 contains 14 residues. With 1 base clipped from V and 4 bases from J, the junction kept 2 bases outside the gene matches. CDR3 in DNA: TGTGCCAGCAGCCAAGTGCAGGGGGCCACTGAAGCTTTCTTT. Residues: CASSQVQGATEAFF.

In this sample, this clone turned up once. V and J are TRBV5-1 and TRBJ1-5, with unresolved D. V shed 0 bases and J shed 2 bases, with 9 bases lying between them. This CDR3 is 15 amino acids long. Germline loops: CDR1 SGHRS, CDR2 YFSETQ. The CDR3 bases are TGCGCCAGCAGCTTGGACCATGGGGGCAATCAGCCCCAGCATTTT. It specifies CASSLDHGGNQPQHF.

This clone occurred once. In DNA form, the CDR3 reads TGTGCCAGCAGCAGACAGGGAAGCAATCAGCCCCAGCATTTT. Encoded protein: CASSRQGSNQPQHF. The chain is built from TRBV5-8 and TRBJ1-5; 7 bases map to TRBD1. The CDR3 is 14 amino acids. CDR1 and CDR2 (germline): SGHTS, YDEGEE. Losses at the gene ends were 4 bases for V and 1 base for J; bases not matched to a gene: 2.

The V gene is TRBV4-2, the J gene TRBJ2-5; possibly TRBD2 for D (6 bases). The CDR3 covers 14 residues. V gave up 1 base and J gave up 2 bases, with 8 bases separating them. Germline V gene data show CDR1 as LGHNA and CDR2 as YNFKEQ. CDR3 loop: CASSQGLGQETQYF. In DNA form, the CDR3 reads TGTGCCAGCAGCCAAGGACTAGGACAAGAGACCCAGTACTTC.

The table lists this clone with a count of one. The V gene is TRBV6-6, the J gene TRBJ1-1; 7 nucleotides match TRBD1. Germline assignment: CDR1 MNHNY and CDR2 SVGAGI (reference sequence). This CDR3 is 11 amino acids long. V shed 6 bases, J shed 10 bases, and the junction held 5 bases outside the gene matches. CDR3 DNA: TGTGCCAGCAGCGACAGGGATGGAGCTTTCTTT. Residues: CASSDRDGAFF.

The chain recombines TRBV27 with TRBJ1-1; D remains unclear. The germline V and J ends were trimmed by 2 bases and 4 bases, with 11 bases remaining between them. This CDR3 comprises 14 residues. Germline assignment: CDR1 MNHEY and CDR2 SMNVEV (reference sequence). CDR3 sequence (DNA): TGTGCCAGCAGTTTAGTGGGCGCAGGCACTGAAGCTTTCTTT. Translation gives CASSLVGAGTEAFF.

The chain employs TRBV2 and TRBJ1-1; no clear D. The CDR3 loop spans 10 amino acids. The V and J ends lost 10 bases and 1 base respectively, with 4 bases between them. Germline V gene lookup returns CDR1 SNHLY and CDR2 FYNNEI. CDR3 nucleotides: TGTGCCACCGGGAACACTGAAGCTTTCTTT. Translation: CATGNTEAFF.

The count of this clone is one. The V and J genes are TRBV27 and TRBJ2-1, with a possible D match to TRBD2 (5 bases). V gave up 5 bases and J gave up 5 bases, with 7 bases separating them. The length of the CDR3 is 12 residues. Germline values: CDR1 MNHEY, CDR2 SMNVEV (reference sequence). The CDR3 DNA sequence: TGTGCCAGCAGTAGGACTGACAATGAGCAGTTCTTC. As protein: CASSRTDNEQFF.

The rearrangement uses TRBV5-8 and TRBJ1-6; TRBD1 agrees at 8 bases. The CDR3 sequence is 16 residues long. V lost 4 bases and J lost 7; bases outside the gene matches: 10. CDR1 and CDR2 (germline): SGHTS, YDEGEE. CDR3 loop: CASSRPRGQRNSPLHF. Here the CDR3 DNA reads TGTGCCAGCAGCCGACCCAGGGGGCAGAGAAATTCACCCCTCCACTTT.

The CDR3 here is CASSQVYNLRTSGNTIYF. CDR3 DNA sequence: TGTGCCAGCAGCCAAGTTTATAACCTTCGAACCTCTGGAAACACCATATATTTT. The V and J genes are TRBV3-1 (or the pseudogene TRBV3-2) and TRBJ1-3, with D unresolved. The CDR3 totals 18 residues. Between the trimmed V and J ends, which lost 1 base and 0 bases, there was a span of 16 bases. Germline CDR1 LGHDT, CDR2 YNNKEL (reference sequence).

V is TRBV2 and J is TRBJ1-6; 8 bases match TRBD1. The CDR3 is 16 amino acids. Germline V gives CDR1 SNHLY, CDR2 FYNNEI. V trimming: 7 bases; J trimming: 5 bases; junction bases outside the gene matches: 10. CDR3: CASMGARGPNNSPLHF. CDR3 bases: TGTGCCAGCATGGGGGCCAGGGGGCCGAATAATTCACCCCTCCACTTT.

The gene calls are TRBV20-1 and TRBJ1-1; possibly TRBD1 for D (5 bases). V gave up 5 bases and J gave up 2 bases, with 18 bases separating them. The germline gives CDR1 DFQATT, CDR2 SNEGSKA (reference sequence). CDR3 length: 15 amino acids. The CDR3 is CSARGAESSNTEAFF. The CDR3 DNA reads TGCAGTGCTCGTGGGGCCGAGTCAAGCAACACTGAAGCTTTCTTT.

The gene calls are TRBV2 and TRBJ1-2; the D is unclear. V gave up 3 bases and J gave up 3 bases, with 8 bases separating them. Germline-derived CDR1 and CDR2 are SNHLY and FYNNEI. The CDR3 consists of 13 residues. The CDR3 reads CASSEITYYGYTF. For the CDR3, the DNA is TGTGCCAGCAGTGAGATCACATACTATGGCTACACCTTC. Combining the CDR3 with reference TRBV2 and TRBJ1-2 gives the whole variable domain EPEVTQTPSHQVTQMGQEVILRCVPISNHLYFYWYRQILGQKVEFLVSFYNNEISEKSEIFDDQFSVERPDGSNFTLKIRSTKLEDSAMYFCASSEITYYGYTFGSGTRLTVV.

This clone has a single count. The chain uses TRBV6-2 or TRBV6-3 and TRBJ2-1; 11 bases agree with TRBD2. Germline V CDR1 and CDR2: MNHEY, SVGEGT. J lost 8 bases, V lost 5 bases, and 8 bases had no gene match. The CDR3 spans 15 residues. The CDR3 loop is CASSPPSGGRDEQFF. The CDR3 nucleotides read TGTGCCAGCAGTCCCCCTAGCGGGGGGCGGGATGAGCAGTTCTTC.

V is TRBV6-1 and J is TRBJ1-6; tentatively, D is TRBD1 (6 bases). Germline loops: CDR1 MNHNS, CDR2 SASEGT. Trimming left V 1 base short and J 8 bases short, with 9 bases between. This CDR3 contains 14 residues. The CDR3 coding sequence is TGTGCCAGCAGTGAAGGACAGGTTTATTCACCCCTCCACTTT. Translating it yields CASSEGQVYSPLHF.